This entry describes one T cell receptor (beta chain). Antigen unknown. CDR3 length equals 15 residues. Trimming at V came to 7 bases and at J to 8 bases, leaving 14 bases not matched to a gene. The V gene's germline CDR1 is MDHEN and CDR2 SYDVKM. The PCR used 60 Vbeta and 13 Jbeta primers. The repertoire was sequenced with immunoSEQ multiplex PCR; TCRdb's copy has only in-frame clones and lacks some. Its table lists about 70,000 clones. The data derive from a study of cytomegalovirus exposure and HLA in healthy donors. General study findings and limits: A few CMV-associated chains proved CMV antigen-specific in vitro. Analysis performed later showed TCR beta chains linked to HLA being more clonally expanded than equally common others. The classifier, whose performance was assessed in both the original and validation cohorts, reportedly diagnosed cytomegalovirus status with high specificity and sensitivity.

The chain couples TRBV28 to TRBJ1-2; 9 nucleotides line up with TRBD1. The sequence came from a female donor in good health and CMV-seropositive. Sequences were obtained from PBMCs. The CDR3 DNA reads TGTGCCAGCACTTCCGGCCCAGACAGGGGGTTAGGCTACACCTTC. It yields the protein CASTSGPDRGLGYTF.